These T cell receptor beta chains were read from a single sample in a study of technical replicates of blood from a handful of donors. Assay used: immunoSEQ multiplex PCR; TCRdb lists only in-frame clones, some missing. This table holds 65,000 to 95,000 clones, about 97% found once. The source material was T cells isolated from PBMCs. The receptor set was obtained from a human donor in good health. The CDR3 runs from the conserved cysteine through the conserved F or W. Fields, in order: J gene, V gene, CDR3 length, CDR3 protein.

TRBJ2-7 TRBV28 13 CASSLSLSYEQYF
TRBJ2-3 TRBV19 16 CATLKWGQGSADTQYF
TRBJ1-2 TRBV30 13 CAESGVVGYGYTF
TRBJ2-7 TRBV11-2 14 CASRAGGRSYEQYF
TRBJ1-5 TRBV6-5 14 CASSLSGGNQPQHF
TRBJ2-3 TRBV2 11 CASSNTDTQYF
TRBJ1-1 TRBV19 13 CASRQGGGTEAFF
TRBJ2-7 TRBV29-1 11 CSVVQSYEQYF
TRBJ2-7 TRBV29-1 12 CSVRGSRDEQYF
TRBJ2-1 TRBV29-1 14 CSVSWTTQLGEQFF
TRBJ2-7 TRBV7-2 13 CASSLRGPYEQYF
TRBJ2-7 TRBV13 14 CASSRRGGPYEQYF
TRBJ2-2 TRBV7-7 12 CASSHRIGELFF
TRBJ2-1 TRBV5-1 13 CASSLTRGHEQFF
TRBJ2-5 TRBV28 14 CASSWTGGQETQYF
TRBJ2-7 TRBV7-6 18 CASSLDLKREGRTGEQYF
TRBJ2-6 TRBV6-4 13 CASSDSLANVLTF
TRBJ2-1 TRBV2 12 CASSSRANEQFF
TRBJ2-1 TRBV10-3 15 CAISDVGLGVGEQFF
TRBJ2-7 TRBV11-3 16 CASSLLLGEMNYEQYF
TRBJ2-3 TRBV7-6 15 CASTPTPGAQDTQYF
TRBJ2-1 TRBV11-2 14 CASSDRDRGNEQFF
TRBJ2-7 TRBV27 16 CASSLIGGGLSYEQYF
TRBJ2-7 TRBV5-4 14 CASSILATPYEQYF
TRBJ2-2 TRBV5-1 16 CASSPVWTGIPGELFF
TRBJ2-7 TRBV27 13 CASSPPWSYEQYF
TRBJ1-2 TRBV5-6 15 CASSSPTGTGYGYTF
TRBJ1-2 TRBV7-9 15 CASSLTGGPNYGYTF
TRBJ2-5 TRBV7-2 15 CASSLAGVKQETQYF
TRBJ1-5 TRBV19 13 CASEQFSNQPQHF
TRBJ1-5 TRBV6-1 13 CASSRGGNQPQHF
TRBJ2-1 TRBV5-1 14 CASSLSGGGNEQFF